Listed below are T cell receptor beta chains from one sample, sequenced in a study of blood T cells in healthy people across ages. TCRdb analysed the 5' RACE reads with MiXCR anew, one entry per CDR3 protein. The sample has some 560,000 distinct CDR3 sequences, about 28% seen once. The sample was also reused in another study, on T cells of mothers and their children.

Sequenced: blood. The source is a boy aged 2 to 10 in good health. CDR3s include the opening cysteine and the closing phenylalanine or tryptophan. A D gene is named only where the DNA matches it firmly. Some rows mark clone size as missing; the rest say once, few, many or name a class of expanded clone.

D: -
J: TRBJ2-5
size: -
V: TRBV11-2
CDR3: CASSISTVQETQYF
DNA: TGTGCCAGCAGCATATCGACTGTCCAAGAGACCCAGTACTTC

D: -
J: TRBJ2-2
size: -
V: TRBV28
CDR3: CASSGSDANTGELFF
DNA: TGTGCCAGCAGTGGAAGTGACGCGAACACCGGGGAGCTGTTTTTT

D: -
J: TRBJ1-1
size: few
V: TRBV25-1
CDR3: CASKAINTEAFF
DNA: TGTGCCAGCAAAGCCATAAACACTGAAGCTTTCTTT

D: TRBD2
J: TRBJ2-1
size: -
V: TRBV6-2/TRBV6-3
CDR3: CASSPTSGFSNEQFF
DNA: TGTGCCAGCAGTCCTACTAGCGGGTTTTCGAATGAGCAGTTCTTC

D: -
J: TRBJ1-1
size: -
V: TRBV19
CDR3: CASSAMGGSTEAFF
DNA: TGTGCCAGTAGTGCAATGGGGGGGTCCACTGAAGCTTTCTTT

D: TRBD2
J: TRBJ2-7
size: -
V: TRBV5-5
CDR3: CASSLLGGGGYEQYF
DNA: TGTGCCAGCAGCTTGCTGGGGGGGGGAGGCTACGAGCAGTACTTC

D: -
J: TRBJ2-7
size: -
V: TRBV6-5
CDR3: CASSSGTLYNEQYF
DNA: TGTGCCAGCAGTTCGGGGACCCTTTACAACGAGCAGTACTTC

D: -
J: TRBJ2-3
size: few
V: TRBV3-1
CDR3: CASSQDASDLGVSDTQYF
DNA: TGTGCCAGCAGCCAAGATGCCAGCGACCTGGGGGTCTCAGATACGCAGTATTTT

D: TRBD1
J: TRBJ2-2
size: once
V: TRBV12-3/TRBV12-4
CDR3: CASSFGTVTGELFF
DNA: TGTGCCAGCAGTTTTGGGACAGTCACCGGGGAGCTGTTTTTT

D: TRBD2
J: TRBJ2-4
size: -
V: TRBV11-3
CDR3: CASSLVAGEWDIQYF
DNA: TGTGCCAGCAGCTTAGTAGCGGGAGAATGGGACATTCAGTACTTC

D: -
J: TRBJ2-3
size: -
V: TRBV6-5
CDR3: CASSRGVSTDTQYF
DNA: TGTGCCAGCAGTCGCGGGGTTAGCACAGATACGCAGTATTTT

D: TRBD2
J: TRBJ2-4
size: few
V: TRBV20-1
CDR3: CSGSPGLAGYWGKNIQYF
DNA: TGCAGTGGATCCCCGGGACTAGCGGGTTATTGGGGCAAAAACATTCAGTACTTC

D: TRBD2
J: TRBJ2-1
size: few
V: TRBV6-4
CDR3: CASSVAGDGNNEQFF
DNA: TGTGCCAGCAGCGTAGCGGGGGATGGGAACAATGAGCAGTTCTTC

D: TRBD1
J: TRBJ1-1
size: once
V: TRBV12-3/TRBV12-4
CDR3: CASSSNRGEDTEAFF
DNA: TGTGCCAGCAGTTCTAACAGGGGGGAGGACACTGAAGCTTTCTTT

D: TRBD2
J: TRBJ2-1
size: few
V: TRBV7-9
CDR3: CASSSAGGPLSEQFF
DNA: TGTGCCAGCAGCTCGGCGGGGGGGCCTCTATCTGAGCAGTTCTTC

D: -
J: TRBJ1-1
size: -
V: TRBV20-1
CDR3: CSAPGRRNTEAFF
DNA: TGCAGTGCGCCTGGACGGAGGAACACTGAAGCTTTCTTT

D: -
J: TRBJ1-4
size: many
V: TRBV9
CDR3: CASSALTWGKLFF
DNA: TGTGCCAGCAGCGCCCTTACCTGGGGAAAACTGTTTTTT

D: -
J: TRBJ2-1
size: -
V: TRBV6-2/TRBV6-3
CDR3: CASTRGEYNEQFF
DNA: TGTGCCAGCACGAGGGGGGAATACAATGAGCAGTTCTTC

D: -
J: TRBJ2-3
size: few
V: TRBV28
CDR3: CASSQRQISTDTQYF
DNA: TGTGCCAGCAGCCAACGACAGATTAGCACAGATACGCAGTATTTT

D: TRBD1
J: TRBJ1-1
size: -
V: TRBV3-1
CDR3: CASSRTGDTEAFF
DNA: TGTGCCAGCAGCCGGACAGGGGACACTGAAGCTTTCTTT